The present T cell receptor (beta chain) was sequenced within a study of T cells after yellow fever vaccination. Study-wide results and limits: Re-detected after boosting: most primary clones, more than 95% of CD4 and under 90% of CD8.

Trimming took 0 bases from V and 2 from J, leaving 11 bases between them. Germline V gene sequence: CDR1 SGHRS, CDR2 YFSETQ. The CDR3 runs 15 residues. A word on this clonotype: Its matching antigen is unknown.

TCRdb recomputed calls from the 5' RACE reads with MiXCR, one row per CDR3 protein. There are nearly 350,000 distinct CDR3 sequences in the sample; 7% to 9% occur only once, and 17% lies in the top ten. The V and J genes are TRBV5-1 and TRBJ1-2; possibly TRBD1 for D (5 bases). The origin of this receptor is a man younger than 30 who received the YFV17D yellow fever vaccine. Sequenced here: PBMCs, sampled more than 35 days after the first yellow fever vaccination. The CDR3 sequence is CASSLADNLNYGYTF. DNA of the CDR3: TGCGCCAGCAGCTTGGCGGACAACTTGAACTATGGCTACACCTTC.